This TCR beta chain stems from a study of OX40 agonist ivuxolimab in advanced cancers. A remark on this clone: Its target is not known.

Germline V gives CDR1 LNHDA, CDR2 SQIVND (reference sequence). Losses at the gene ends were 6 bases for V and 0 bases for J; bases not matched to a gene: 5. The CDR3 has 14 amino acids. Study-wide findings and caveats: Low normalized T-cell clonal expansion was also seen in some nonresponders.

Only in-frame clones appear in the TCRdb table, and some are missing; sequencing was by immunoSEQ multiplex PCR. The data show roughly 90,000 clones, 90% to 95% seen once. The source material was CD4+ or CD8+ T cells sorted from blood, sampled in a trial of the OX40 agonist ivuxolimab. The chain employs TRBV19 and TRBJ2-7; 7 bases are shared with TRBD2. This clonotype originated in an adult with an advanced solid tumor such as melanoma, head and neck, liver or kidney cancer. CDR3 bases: TGTGCCAGTAGCGGGGGGACCATCTCCTACGAGCAGTACTTC. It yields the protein CASSGGTISYEQYF.